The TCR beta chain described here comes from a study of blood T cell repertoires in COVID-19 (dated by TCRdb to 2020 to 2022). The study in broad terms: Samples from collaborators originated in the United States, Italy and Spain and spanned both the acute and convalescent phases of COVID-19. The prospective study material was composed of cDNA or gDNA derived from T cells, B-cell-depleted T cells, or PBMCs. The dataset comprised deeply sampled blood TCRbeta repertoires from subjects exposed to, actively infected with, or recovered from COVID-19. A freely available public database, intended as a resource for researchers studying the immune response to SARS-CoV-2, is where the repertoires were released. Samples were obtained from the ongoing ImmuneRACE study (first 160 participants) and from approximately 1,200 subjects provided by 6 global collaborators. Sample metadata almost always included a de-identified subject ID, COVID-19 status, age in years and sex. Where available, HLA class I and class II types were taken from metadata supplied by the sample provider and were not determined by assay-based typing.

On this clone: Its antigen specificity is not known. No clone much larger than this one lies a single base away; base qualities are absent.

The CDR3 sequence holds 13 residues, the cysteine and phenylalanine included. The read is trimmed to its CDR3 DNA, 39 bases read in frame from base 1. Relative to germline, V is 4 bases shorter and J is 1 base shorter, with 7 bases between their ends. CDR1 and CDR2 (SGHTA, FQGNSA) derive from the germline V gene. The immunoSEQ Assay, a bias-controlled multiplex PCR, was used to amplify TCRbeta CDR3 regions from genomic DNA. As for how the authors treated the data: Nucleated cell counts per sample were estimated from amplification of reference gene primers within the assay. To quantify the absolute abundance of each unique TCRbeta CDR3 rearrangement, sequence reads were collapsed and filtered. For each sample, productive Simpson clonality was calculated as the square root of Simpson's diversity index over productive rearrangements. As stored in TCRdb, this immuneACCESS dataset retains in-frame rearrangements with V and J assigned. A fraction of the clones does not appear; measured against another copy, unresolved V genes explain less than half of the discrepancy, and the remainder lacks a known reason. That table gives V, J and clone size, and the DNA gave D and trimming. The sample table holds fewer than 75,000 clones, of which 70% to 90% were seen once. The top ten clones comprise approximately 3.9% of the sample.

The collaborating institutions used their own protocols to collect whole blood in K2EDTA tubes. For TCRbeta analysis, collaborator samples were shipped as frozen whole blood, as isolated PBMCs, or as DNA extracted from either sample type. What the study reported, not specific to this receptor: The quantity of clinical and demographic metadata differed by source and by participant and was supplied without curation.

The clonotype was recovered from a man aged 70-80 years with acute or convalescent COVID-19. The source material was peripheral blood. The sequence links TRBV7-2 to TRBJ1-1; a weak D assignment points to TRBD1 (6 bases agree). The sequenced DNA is TGTGCCAGCAGCTCGGACAGGAACACTGAAGCTTTCTTT. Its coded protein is CASSSDRNTEAFF.